This T cell receptor beta chain was sequenced in a study of human T cells and chemical hapten exposure. Looking at the study overall: Minor pooled library volume differences mainly drove per-sample TCR yield variation. Points from the study as a whole: The number of TCRs over 1 in 1000 frequency stayed unchanged after DPC.

Germline CDR1 reads MNHNS; CDR2 reads SASEGT. This CDR3 comprises 14 residues. Unfractionated whole blood was the source of the extracted total RNA. As to this clonotype: Its antigen is as yet unknown. At one of its ends the junction is not consistent with the germline gene, which may arise from a read error.

What the library attached to individual cDNA molecules were unique molecular identifiers. The authors' processing: Ranging from roughly 23,224 to 690,600, TCR counts per sample had a median value of around 91,000. MiXCR, run by TCRdb on the 5' RACE reads, gives a single entry per CDR3 protein. Here the V and J calls rest on TCRdb's processing, not on the authors' analysis. The repertoire holds under 85,000 distinct CDR3 sequences, with 7.7% as singletons. The gene calls are TRBV6-1 and TRBJ2-7, with D perhaps given as TRBD1 or TRBD2 (5 bases each). The sequence was collected from a male donor in good health. The CDR3 loop is CASSEAPAGTLPFF. The CDR3 DNA sequence: TGTGCCAGCAGTGAAGCTCCCGCCGGGACCCTCCCTTTCTTC.